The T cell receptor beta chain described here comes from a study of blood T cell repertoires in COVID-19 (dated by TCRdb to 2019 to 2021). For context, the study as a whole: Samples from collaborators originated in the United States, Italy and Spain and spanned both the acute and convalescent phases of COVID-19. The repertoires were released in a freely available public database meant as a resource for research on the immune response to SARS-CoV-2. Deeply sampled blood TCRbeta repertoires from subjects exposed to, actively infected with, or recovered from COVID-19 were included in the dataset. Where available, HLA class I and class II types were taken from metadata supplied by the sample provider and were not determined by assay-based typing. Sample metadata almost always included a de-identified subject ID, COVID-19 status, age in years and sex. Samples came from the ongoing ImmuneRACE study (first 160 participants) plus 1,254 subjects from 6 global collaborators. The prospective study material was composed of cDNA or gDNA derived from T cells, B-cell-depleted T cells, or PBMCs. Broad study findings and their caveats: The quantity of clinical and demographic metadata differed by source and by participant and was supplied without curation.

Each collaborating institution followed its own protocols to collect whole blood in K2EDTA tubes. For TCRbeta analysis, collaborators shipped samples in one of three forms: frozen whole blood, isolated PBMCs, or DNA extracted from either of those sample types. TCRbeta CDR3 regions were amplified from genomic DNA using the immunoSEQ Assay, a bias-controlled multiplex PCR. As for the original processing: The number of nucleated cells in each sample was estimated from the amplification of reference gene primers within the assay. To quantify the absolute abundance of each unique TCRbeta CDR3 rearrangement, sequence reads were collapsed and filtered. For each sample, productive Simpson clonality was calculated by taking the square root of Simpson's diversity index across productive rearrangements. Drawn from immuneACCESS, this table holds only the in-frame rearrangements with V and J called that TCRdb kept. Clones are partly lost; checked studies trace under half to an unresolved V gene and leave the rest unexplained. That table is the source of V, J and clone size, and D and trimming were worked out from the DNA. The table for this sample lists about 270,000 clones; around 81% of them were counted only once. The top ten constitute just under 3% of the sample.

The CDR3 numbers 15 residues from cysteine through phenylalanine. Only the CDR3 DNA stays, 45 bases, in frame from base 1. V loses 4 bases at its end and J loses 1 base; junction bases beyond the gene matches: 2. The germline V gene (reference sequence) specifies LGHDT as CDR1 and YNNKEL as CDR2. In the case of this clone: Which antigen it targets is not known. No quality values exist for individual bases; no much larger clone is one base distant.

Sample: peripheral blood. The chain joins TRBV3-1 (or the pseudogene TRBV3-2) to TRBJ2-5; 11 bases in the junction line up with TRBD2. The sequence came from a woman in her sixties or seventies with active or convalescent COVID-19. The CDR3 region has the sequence CASSRLAGGQETQYF. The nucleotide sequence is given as TGTGCCAGCAGCCGGCTAGCGGGGGGCCAAGAGACCCAGTACTTC.